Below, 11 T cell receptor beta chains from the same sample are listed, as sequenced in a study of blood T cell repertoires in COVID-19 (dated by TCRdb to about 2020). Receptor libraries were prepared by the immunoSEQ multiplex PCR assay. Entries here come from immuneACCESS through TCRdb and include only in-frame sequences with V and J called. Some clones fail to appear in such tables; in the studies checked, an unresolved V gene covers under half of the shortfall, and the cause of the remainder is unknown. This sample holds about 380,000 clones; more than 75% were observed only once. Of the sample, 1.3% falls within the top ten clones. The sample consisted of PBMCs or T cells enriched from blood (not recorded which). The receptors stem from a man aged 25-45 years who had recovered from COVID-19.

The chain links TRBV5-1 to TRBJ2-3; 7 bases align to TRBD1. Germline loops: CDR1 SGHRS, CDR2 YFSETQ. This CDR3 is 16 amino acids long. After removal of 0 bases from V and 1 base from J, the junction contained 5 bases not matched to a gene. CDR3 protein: CASSLAGGQGTDTQYF. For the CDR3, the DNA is TGCGCCAGCAGCTTGGCCGGCGGACAGGGCACAGATACGCAGTATTTT.

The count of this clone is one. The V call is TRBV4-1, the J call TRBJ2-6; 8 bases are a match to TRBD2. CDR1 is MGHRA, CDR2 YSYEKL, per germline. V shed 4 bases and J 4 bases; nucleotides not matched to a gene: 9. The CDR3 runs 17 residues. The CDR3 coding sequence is TGCGCCAGCAGCCGGCGGGCGGGGGGTTCCGGGGCCAACGTCCTGACTTTC. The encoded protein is CASSRRAGGSGANVLTF.

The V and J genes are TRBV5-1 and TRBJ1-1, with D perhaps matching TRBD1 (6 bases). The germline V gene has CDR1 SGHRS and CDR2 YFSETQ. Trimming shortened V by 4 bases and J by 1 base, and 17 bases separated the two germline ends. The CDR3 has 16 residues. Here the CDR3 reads CASSPEGVKGNTEAFF. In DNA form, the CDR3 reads TGCGCCAGCAGCCCTGAGGGGGTAAAGGGGAACACTGAAGCTTTCTTT.

CDR3 DNA sequence: TGTGCCAGCAGGCGGCCTAACTATGGCTACACCTTC. As protein: CASRRPNYGYTF. V usage is TRBV6-5 and J usage is TRBJ1-2; D gene unclear. Germline V gives CDR1 MNHEY, CDR2 SVGAGI. V was clipped by 6 bases and J by 0 bases, with 5 bases between them. This CDR3 spans 12 amino acids.

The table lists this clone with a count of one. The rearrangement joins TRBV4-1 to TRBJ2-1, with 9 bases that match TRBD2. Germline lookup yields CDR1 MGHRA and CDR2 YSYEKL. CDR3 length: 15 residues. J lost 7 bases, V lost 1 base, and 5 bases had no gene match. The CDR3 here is CASSQGASGANEQFF. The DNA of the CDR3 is TGCGCCAGCAGCCAAGGGGCTAGCGGGGCTAATGAGCAGTTCTTC.

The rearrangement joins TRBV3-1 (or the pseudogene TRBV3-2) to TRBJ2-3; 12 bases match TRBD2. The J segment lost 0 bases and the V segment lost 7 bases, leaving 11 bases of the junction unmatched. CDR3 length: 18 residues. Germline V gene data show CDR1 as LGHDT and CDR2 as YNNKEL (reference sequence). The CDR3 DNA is TGTGCCAGCAAGTTCTCTAGCGGGGGGGCCCCAAGCACAGATACGCAGTATTTT. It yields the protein CASKFSSGGAPSTDTQYF.

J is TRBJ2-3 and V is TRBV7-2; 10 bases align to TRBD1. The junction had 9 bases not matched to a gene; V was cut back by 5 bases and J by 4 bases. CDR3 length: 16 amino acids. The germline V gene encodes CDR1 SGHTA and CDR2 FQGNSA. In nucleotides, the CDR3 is TGTGCCAGCAGCCCCAGTGGGACAGGGGAAGCAGATACGCAGTATTTT. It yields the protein CASSPSGTGEADTQYF.

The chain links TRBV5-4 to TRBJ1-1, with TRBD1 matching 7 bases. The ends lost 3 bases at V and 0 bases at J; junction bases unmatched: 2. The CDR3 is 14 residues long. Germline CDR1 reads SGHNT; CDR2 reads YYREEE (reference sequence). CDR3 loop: CASSWGQMNTEAFF. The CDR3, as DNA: TGTGCCAGCAGCTGGGGACAGATGAACACTGAAGCTTTCTTT.

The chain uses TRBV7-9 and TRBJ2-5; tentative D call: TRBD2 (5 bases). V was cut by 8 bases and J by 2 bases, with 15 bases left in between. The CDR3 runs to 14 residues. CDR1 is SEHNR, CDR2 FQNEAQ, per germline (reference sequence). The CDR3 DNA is TGTGCCAGCCGGCGAGGGAATCAGCAAGAGACCCAGTACTTC. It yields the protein CASRRGNQQETQYF. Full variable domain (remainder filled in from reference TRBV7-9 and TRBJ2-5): DTGVSQNPRHKITKRGQNVTFRCDPISEHNRLYWYRQTLGQGPEFLTYFQNEAQLEKSRLLSDRFSAERPKGSFSTLEIQRTEQGDSAMYLCASRRGNQQETQYFGPGTRLLVL.

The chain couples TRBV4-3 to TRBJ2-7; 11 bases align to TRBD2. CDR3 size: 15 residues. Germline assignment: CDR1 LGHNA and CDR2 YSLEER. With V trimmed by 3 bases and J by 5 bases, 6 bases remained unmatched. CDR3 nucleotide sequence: TGCGCCAGCAGCCATTCTAGCGGGGGGTTGAACGAGCAGTACTTC. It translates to CASSHSSGGLNEQYF.

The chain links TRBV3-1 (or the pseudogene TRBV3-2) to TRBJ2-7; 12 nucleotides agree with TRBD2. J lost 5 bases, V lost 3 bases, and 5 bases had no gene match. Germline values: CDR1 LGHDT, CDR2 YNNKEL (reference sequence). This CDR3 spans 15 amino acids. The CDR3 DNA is TGTGCCAGCAGCCACCGGACTAGCGGGGATAACGAGCAGTACTTC. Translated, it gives CASSHRTSGDNEQYF.